The subject of this entry is one T cell receptor beta chain. Original analysis: Reference gene primer amplification in the assay estimated nucleated cell counts. Repertoires were generated with immunoSEQ multiplex PCR, while TCRdb's copy carries only in-frame clones and drops some. V and J calls and clone size follow that table, whereas D and trimming were derived from the DNA. The sample shows about 98,000 clones, about 78% of them seen only once. This sample stems from a study of blood T cell repertoires in COVID-19. About the study: Sites across the United States, Italy and Spain contributed samples from acute and convalescent COVID-19. PBMCs, B-cell-depleted T cells, or T cells provided the cDNA or gDNA that made up the material.

Sequencing was performed on peripheral blood. The sequence came from a man between 60 and 75 years old with active or convalescent COVID-19.

The DNA of the CDR3 is TGCGCCAGCAGCTTGGGAGTTATCTACGAGCAGTACTTC. The encoded protein is CASSLGVIYEQYF. J is TRBJ2-7 and V is TRBV5-1; D is undetermined. V shed 0 bases and J shed 3 bases, with 7 bases lying between them. This CDR3 is 13 amino acids long. CDR1 and CDR2 (germline): SGHRS, YFSETQ.